This TCR beta chain emerged from a study of spatial heterogeneity in lung cancer. The V gene's germline CDR1 is MDHEN and CDR2 SYDVKM. V lost 7 bases to trimming and J lost 4 bases; unmatched junction nucleotides: 16. The CDR3 covers 16 residues. Every cDNA TCR molecule received its own unique molecular identifier. From the 5' RACE reads, TCRdb called clonotypes with MiXCR, one entry per CDR3 protein. Here the sample spans about 52,000 distinct CDR3 sequences, around 7% being singletons. The table lists this clonotype with many counts. The sample's time point: sample taken at primary tumor resection. Sequencing was performed on whole RNA extracted from tumor and nontumor lung tissue, or from frozen PBMC, and the material was left unsorted.

J is TRBJ2-7 and V is TRBV28; 7 positions match TRBD1. This specimen consisted of PBMCs, obtained at surgery. The source of this sequence is a female donor with early-stage non-small cell lung cancer. This chain's CDR3 is CASTALGTADFYEQYF. CDR3 in DNA: TGTGCCAGCACCGCCTTAGGGACAGCCGACTTTTACGAGCAGTACTTC.